This T cell receptor beta chain stems from a study of naive and memory T cell subsets. A note on this clonotype: Its antigen remains unknown.

Two oligonucleotides, mixed equimolar, formed the beta constant-region primer covering TRBC1 and TRBC2. Via MiXCR, TCRdb re-called the UMI-ligation and nested PCR reads, giving one row per CDR3 protein. Of roughly 140,000 distinct CDR3 sequences detected, over 15% appear once; the ten largest clones hold more than 0.13%. Germline V gene lookup returns CDR1 SGHRS and CDR2 YFSETQ. The CDR3 totals 15 residues. V lost 2 bases, J lost 2 bases, and 11 bases lay in between. Study conclusions and caveats: Possibly reflecting memory cells re-expressing CD45RA, a few larger clonotypes occurred in naive repertoires, especially CD8.

V is TRBV5-1 and J is TRBJ2-1; D unclear. This clonotype was obtained from a human donor in good health. Material: naive CD4+ T cells from blood. This chain's CDR3 is CASSLISTTYNEQFF. Here the CDR3 DNA reads TGCGCCAGCAGCTTAATAAGCACCACCTACAATGAGCAGTTCTTC.